The 16 T cell receptor beta chains in this list originate from one sample, sequenced in a study of OX40 agonist ivuxolimab in advanced cancers. Some clones are missing from TCRdb's copy, which holds only in-frame ones; the method was immunoSEQ multiplex PCR. The sample holds about 48,000 clones, around 74% seen once. Specimen: CD4+ or CD8+ T cells sorted from blood, collected in a trial of the OX40 agonist ivuxolimab. Receptors were obtained from an adult with an advanced solid tumor such as melanoma, head and neck, liver or kidney cancer.

This sequence joins TRBV18 and TRBJ2-1; no firm D call. The length of the CDR3 is 16 residues. V lost 3 bases, J lost 0 bases, and 12 bases lay in between. CDR1 and CDR2 from the germline V gene are KGHSH and LQKENI. CDR3 sequence reads: CASSPFRSSSYNEQFF. As DNA, the CDR3 is TGTGCCAGCTCACCCTTTAGGTCCAGCTCCTACAATGAGCAGTTCTTC.

This sequence joins TRBV6-6 and TRBJ2-7; the D gene is possibly TRBD1 (6 bases). Trimming shortened V by 8 bases and J by 7 bases, and 18 bases separated the two germline ends. The CDR3 loop spans 13 amino acids. Germline CDR1 MNHNY, CDR2 SVGAGI (reference sequence). The CDR3 sequence is CASSRGGGKEQYF. The CDR3 region has the DNA TGTGCCAGCTCCAGGGGTGGGGGTAAAGAGCAGTACTTC.

The rearrangement links TRBV19 to TRBJ1-2; possible D gene TRBD1, 5 bases. The CDR3 spans 13 residues. Trimming removed 5 bases at V and 4 bases at J, with 11 bases between. Germline CDR1 reads LNHDA; CDR2 reads SQIVND (reference sequence). The CDR3 reads CASSGGPFYGYTF. CDR3 in DNA: TGTGCCAGTAGTGGGGGTCCCTTCTATGGCTACACCTTC. The whole variable domain, filled in from reference TRBV19 and TRBJ1-2, reads DGGITQSPKYLFRKEGQNVTLSCEQNLNHDAMYWYRQDPGQGLRLIYYSQIVNDFQKGDIAEGYSVSREKKESFPLTVTSAQKNPTAFYLCASSGGPFYGYTFGSGTRLTVV.

V usage is TRBV5-1 and J usage is TRBJ2-3; 12 bases align to TRBD2. The CDR3 runs 16 residues. The J segment lost 4 bases and the V segment lost 3 bases, leaving 6 bases of the junction unmatched. Germline V CDR1 and CDR2: SGHRS, YFSETQ. CDR3 sequence reads: CASSSGLAGNADTQYF. The CDR3 DNA sequence: TGCGCCAGCAGCTCTGGACTAGCGGGAAACGCAGATACGCAGTATTTT.

This chain joins TRBV4-3 and TRBJ2-7; no firm D call. The CDR3 consists of 14 residues. Germline values: CDR1 LGHNA, CDR2 YSLEER. Trimming shortened V by 4 bases and J by 2 bases, and 12 bases separated the two germline ends. CDR3 sequence reads: CASSPPRPPYEQYF. The CDR3 coding sequence is TGCGCCAGCAGCCCTCCAAGACCGCCCTACGAGCAGTACTTC.

The CDR3 DNA follows: TGCGCCAGCAGCTGGGGACAGGGGGCACGTAATGAGCAGTTCTTC. Translating it yields CASSWGQGARNEQFF. This chain uses TRBV5-1 with TRBJ2-1; 12 positions match TRBD1. This CDR3 region has 15 residues. Unmatched junction bases numbered 5, after V lost 3 bases and J lost 7 bases. Germline V gives CDR1 SGHRS, CDR2 YFSETQ. Full variable domain (missing parts from reference TRBV5-1 and TRBJ2-1): KAGVTQTPRYLIKTRGQQVTLSCSPISGHRSVSWYQQTPGQGLQFLFEYFSETQRNKGNFPGRFSGRQFSNSRSEMNVSTLELGDSALYLCASSWGQGARNEQFFGPGTRLTVL.

This chain joins TRBV30 and TRBJ2-3; weak D call: TRBD1 (6 bases). Germline assignment: CDR1 GTSNPN and CDR2 SVGIG (reference sequence). Deletions cut 3 bases from V and 3 bases from J, with 13 bases between. This CDR3 region has 14 residues. The CDR3 is CAWRVGHMTDTQYF. CDR3 nucleotide sequence: TGTGCCTGGAGGGTGGGACACATGACAGATACGCAGTATTTT. Full variable domain (remainder filled in from reference TRBV30 and TRBJ2-3): SQTIHQWPATLVQPVGSPLSLECTVEGTSNPNLYWYRQAAGRGLQLLFYSVGIGQISSEVPQNLSASRPQDRQFILSSKKLLLSDSGFYLCAWRVGHMTDTQYFGPGTRLTVL.

This clone is labeled medium-sized. The V call is TRBV6-5, the J call TRBJ2-7; TRBD1 aligns across 9 bases. J gave up 4 bases and V 2 bases, and 9 bases lay outside the gene matches. From germline, CDR1 is MNHEY and CDR2 SVGAGI. This CDR3 comprises 16 residues. CDR3 loop: CASSYGVSDRGYEQYF. Written as DNA, the CDR3 is TGTGCCAGCAGTTACGGGGTCTCGGACAGGGGTTACGAGCAGTACTTC.

The gene calls are TRBV4-1 and TRBJ2-3; 7 nucleotides align to TRBD2. The trim removed 3 bases at V and 4 bases at J, leaving 4 bases unmatched. The CDR3 sequence is 14 residues long. The V gene's germline CDR1 is MGHRA and CDR2 YSYEKL. The CDR3: CASSQGGSADTQYF. The CDR3 DNA reads as TGCGCCAGCAGCCAGGGCGGGAGTGCAGATACGCAGTATTTT.

This rearrangement joins TRBV9 to TRBJ2-3, with 8 bases fitting TRBD1. This CDR3 spans 15 amino acids. CDR1 and CDR2 (germline): SGDLS, YYNGEE. The ends lost 3 bases at V and 2 bases at J; junction bases unmatched: 5. DNA for the CDR3: TGTGCCAGCAGCGCGACAGGGGAGCTCACAGATACGCAGTATTTT. Protein product: CASSATGELTDTQYF.

V and J are TRBV7-9 and TRBJ2-7; no clear D. Trimming took off 2 bases at V and 3 bases at J, with 14 bases between the two ends. Germline V gene data show CDR1 as SEHNR and CDR2 as FQNEAQ (reference sequence). The CDR3 spans 15 residues. CDR3 region: CASSLMAARIYEQYF. CDR3 in DNA: TGTGCCAGCAGCTTAATGGCCGCGAGAATCTACGAGCAGTACTTC.

This rearrangement joins TRBV28 to TRBJ1-5; a possible D gene is TRBD1 (6 bases). Trimming pared 6 bases from V and 6 bases from J, leaving 21 bases between. CDR3 size: 16 residues. In germline, CDR1 is MDHEN, CDR2 SYDVKM. In DNA, the CDR3 is TGTGCCAGCAGAAGTCAGGGGCTACAAGTCACTCAGCCCCAGCATTTT. As protein: CASRSQGLQVTQPQHF.

V gene TRBV7-2 combines with J gene TRBJ1-1; 7 positions agree with TRBD1. The CDR3 covers 15 residues. V shed 5 bases, J shed 0 bases, and the junction held 6 bases outside the gene matches. Germline V gene data show CDR1 as SGHTA and CDR2 as FQGNSA. CDR3 sequence: CASSTRQGLNTEAFF. DNA for the CDR3: TGTGCCAGCAGCACCCGACAGGGCTTGAACACTGAAGCTTTCTTT. Supplemented by reference TRBV7-2 and TRBJ1-1, the full variable domain reads GAGVSQSPSNKVTEKGKDVELRCDPISGHTALYWYRQSLGQGLEFLIYFQGNSAPDKSGLPSDRFSAERTGGSVSTLTIQRTQQEDSAVYLCASSTRQGLNTEAFFGQGTRLTVV.

In its sample, this clone is medium-sized (0.01 to 0.1%). Other DNA sequences in this specimen translate into the identical CDR3. This chain uses TRBV4-3 with TRBJ1-6; D ambiguous. Deletions cut 1 base from V and 8 bases from J, with 6 bases between. The germline V gene has CDR1 LGHNA and CDR2 YSLEER. The CDR3 contains 13 residues. CDR3 DNA sequence: TGCGCCAGCAGCCAAGTTGAGGATTCACCCCTCCACTTT. Its translation: CASSQVEDSPLHF.

V and J are TRBV19 and TRBJ2-1; 10 bases agree with TRBD1. This CDR3 spans 15 amino acids. The V segment lost 3 bases and the J segment 4 bases; nucleotides outside the gene matches: 3. Per the germline V gene, CDR1 is LNHDA and CDR2 is SQIVND (reference sequence). The CDR3 reads CASSIGTGVYNEQFF. CDR3 nucleotide sequence: TGTGCCAGTAGTATCGGGACAGGGGTGTACAATGAGCAGTTCTTC.

The rearrangement joins TRBV7-2 to TRBJ1-1; D uncertain. V lost 4 bases and J lost 1, with 1 base in between. CDR1 and CDR2 (germline): SGHTA, FQGNSA. The CDR3 length is 11 residues. The chain's CDR3 is CASSSNTEAFF. The CDR3 nucleotides read TGTGCCAGCAGCTCGAACACTGAAGCTTTCTTT.